The 32 T cell receptor beta chains reported below all come from one sample, sequenced in a study of T cells in Graves' hyperthyroidism and ophthalmopathy. Amplification of TCR beta CDR3 regions used RNA as the template. The HTBI primer set was used in a first-round RT-PCR of the TCR CDR3. TCRdb fed the multiplex PCR reads into MiXCR, producing one record per CDR3 protein. The sample lists 560,000 or so distinct CDR3 sequences, 35% to 55% occurring once. The sequencing sample was made of peripheral blood or thyroid tissue (not recorded which). The origin of the receptors is a young woman with Graves' hyperthyroidism.

Concerning this clonotype itself: A read error is possible here, since a much larger clone lies one base away. The chain is built from TRBV29-1 and TRBJ2-7; 10 bases are a match to TRBD1. Losses at the gene ends were 7 bases for V and 2 bases for J; bases not matched to a gene: 5. CDR1 and CDR2 from the germline V gene are SQVTM and ANQGSEA. This CDR3 region has 13 residues. As DNA, the CDR3 is TGCAGCGCAGCCGGGACAGGGGCCTACGAGCAGTACTTC. Protein: CSAAGTGAYEQYF.

This clonotype was observed once. The chain couples TRBV7-9 to TRBJ1-3, with 11 nucleotides matching TRBD1. Germline V lookup: CDR1 SEHNR, CDR2 FQNEAQ (reference sequence). The CDR3 contains 15 residues. Trimming cost V 5 bases and J 3 bases; bases outside gene matches: 3. CDR3 DNA sequence: TGTGCCAGCAGCACGGACAGGGGGCTTGGAAACACCATATATTTT. Its protein product is CASSTDRGLGNTIYF.

This chain uses TRBV7-9 with TRBJ1-1; possibly TRBD1 for D (6 bases). This CDR3 contains 14 residues. Between the trimmed V and J ends, which lost 6 bases and 4 bases, there was a span of 15 bases. Germline CDR1 reads SEHNR; CDR2 reads FQNEAQ (reference sequence). In nucleotides, the CDR3 is TGTGCCAGCAGGGTACTACAGGGAGGCACTGAAGCTTTCTTT. Its translation: CASRVLQGGTEAFF.

This chain joins TRBV9 and TRBJ2-7, with D perhaps TRBD1 (6 bases). The germline CDR1 and CDR2 sequences are SGDLS and YYNGEE. The CDR3 has 13 amino acids. V lost 3 bases to trimming and J lost 1 base, with 8 bases between them. The CDR3, as DNA: TGTGCCAGCAGCGCCCAGGGGTCCTACGAGCAGTACTTC. This codes for CASSAQGSYEQYF.

The table lists this clonotype with a count of one. The J gene is TRBJ2-5, the V gene TRBV11-1; TRBD2 matches at 11 bases. V dropped 5 bases and J dropped 4; count of bases not matched to a gene: 6. Germline CDR1 reads SGHAT; CDR2 reads FQDESV (reference sequence). The CDR3 is 15 residues long. The CDR3 DNA is TGTGCCAGCAGCATCCTTAGCGGGAGGGCAGAGACCCAGTACTTC. This sequence encodes CASSILSGRAETQYF.

The V and J genes are TRBV29-1 and TRBJ1-1, with D possibly matching TRBD1 (6 bases). This CDR3 region has 12 residues. Germline CDR1 reads SQVTM; CDR2 reads ANQGSEA. V was cut by 8 bases and J by 3 bases, with 13 bases left in between. CDR3 DNA sequence: TGCAGCAGCCAGCGGACAGACACTGAAGCTTTCTTT. Translated, it gives CSSQRTDTEAFF.

This clonotype was found many times. The genes are TRBV20-1 and TRBJ2-6; no clear D. The CDR3 totals 12 residues. The germline gives CDR1 DFQATT, CDR2 SNEGSKA (reference sequence). The CDR3 reads CQGVAGANVLTF. The CDR3 DNA is TGCCAAGGAGTTGCTGGGGCCAACGTCCTGACTTTC.

The chain couples TRBV7-9 to TRBJ1-3; no reliable D call. CDR3 size: 14 residues. V was shortened by 2 bases and J by 0 bases, with 5 bases between the two germline ends. Germline lookup yields CDR1 SEHNR and CDR2 FQNEAQ (reference sequence). CDR3 sequence (DNA): TGTGCCAGCAGCTTAAAAGACTCTGGAAACACCATATATTTT. Translated: CASSLKDSGNTIYF.

As for this clonotype: A much more abundant neighbour one base away suggests this may be a read error. The CDR3 sequence is CSVVRMNTEAFF. As DNA, the CDR3 is TGCAGCGTGGTCAGGATGAACACTGAAGCTTTCTTT. J is TRBJ1-1 and V is TRBV29-1, with no clear D. The CDR3 sequence is 12 residues long. V shed 6 bases and J shed 0 bases, with 8 bases lying between them. Germline CDR1 is SQVTM and CDR2 is ANQGSEA.

This rearrangement joins TRBV19 to TRBJ2-3, with no clear D. The CDR3 consists of 14 residues. Germline CDR1 and CDR2: LNHDA and SQIVND (reference sequence). With 5 bases removed from V and 3 bases from J, the gap between germline ends came to 12 bases. The CDR3 here is CASSPETATDTQYF. CDR3 DNA sequence: TGTGCCAGTAGTCCAGAGACGGCAACAGATACGCAGTATTTT.

The chain is built from TRBV14 and TRBJ2-7; TRBD2 is a possible D gene (6 bases). The ends were cut back, 2 bases at V and 5 bases at J, with 22 bases in the middle. The CDR3 extends over 17 amino acids. The germline gives CDR1 SGHDN, CDR2 FVKESK. This chain's CDR3 is CASSQYVGTGGRNEQYF. The CDR3 coding sequence is TGTGCCAGCAGCCAATATGTGGGAACCGGGGGTAGGAACGAGCAGTACTTC.

With regard to this clonotype: A much bigger clone sits one base away, suggesting this may be a read error. J is TRBJ1-2 and V is TRBV10-3; D is undetermined. The CDR3 has 13 amino acids. Germline assignment: CDR1 ENHRY and CDR2 SYGVKD. The CDR3 coding sequence is TGTGCCAGCAGTTACGGGTTTAACTATGGCTACACCTTC. Its translation is CASSYGFNYGYTF.

This clonotype was observed at least ten times. V gene TRBV7-6 combines with J gene TRBJ2-5; D is perhaps TRBD2 (6 bases). Germline lookup yields CDR1 SGHVS and CDR2 FNYEAQ. There are 14 residues in the CDR3. V was shortened by 8 bases and J by 5 bases, with 18 bases between the two germline ends. CDR3 protein: CASGWRGPRETQYF. In nucleotides, the CDR3 is TGTGCCAGCGGGTGGCGGGGTCCCCGGGAGACCCAGTACTTC.

V usage is TRBV10-3 and J usage is TRBJ1-1; D possibly corresponds to TRBD1 (6 bases). CDR3 length: 14 amino acids. V was pared by 4 bases and J by 7 bases, with 16 bases between. Germline V lookup: CDR1 ENHRY, CDR2 SYGVKD. Here the CDR3 reads CAISGVPGGLEAFF. CDR3 nucleotide sequence: TGTGCCATCAGTGGTGTCCCGGGGGGCCTTGAAGCTTTCTTT.

The chain links TRBV11-1 to TRBJ2-7, with no clear D. Germline V gene data show CDR1 as SGHAT and CDR2 as FQDESV (reference sequence). V shed 5 bases and J shed 3 bases, with 11 bases lying between them. This CDR3 is built from 13 residues. This chain's CDR3 is CASSLGRLYEQYF. The CDR3 DNA follows: TGTGCCAGCAGCCTCGGGCGGCTCTACGAGCAGTACTTC.

V and J are TRBV5-1 and TRBJ2-6; TRBD1 aligns across 10 bases. The CDR3 length is 18 residues. The germline CDR1 and CDR2 sequences are SGHRS and YFSETQ. V shed 4 bases, J shed 0 bases, and the junction held 7 bases outside the gene matches. The CDR3 sequence: CASSLWTGGSSGANVLTF. The CDR3 DNA sequence: TGCGCCAGCAGCCTATGGACAGGGGGGAGCTCTGGGGCCAACGTCCTGACTTTC.

As concerns this clonotype: A much larger clone differs from this one at a single base, so this may be a read error. The CDR3 spells CASSLSDGDSPLHF. In DNA, the CDR3 is TGTGCCAGCAGTTTATCGGACGGTGATTCACCCCTCCACTTT. The chain links TRBV27 to TRBJ1-6; D unresolved. The V end was cut by 0 bases, the J end by 8 bases, with 8 bases between. Per germline, CDR1 MNHEY and CDR2 SMNVEV (reference sequence). The CDR3 length is 14 residues.

The chain couples TRBV29-1 to TRBJ2-5, with a tentative D call TRBD1 (6 bases). CDR3 length: 14 amino acids. The germline V and J ends were trimmed by 3 bases and 4 bases, with 15 bases remaining between them. Germline-derived CDR1 and CDR2 are SQVTM and ANQGSEA. CDR3 residues: CSVEYRTEGETQYF. The DNA for the CDR3 is TGCAGCGTTGAGTATAGGACAGAGGGAGAGACCCAGTACTTC.

The gene calls are TRBV11-1 and TRBJ2-7; D call uncertain. The CDR3 has 14 amino acids. The V end lost 2 bases, the J end lost 3 bases, and 11 bases lay between the germline ends. Germline loops: CDR1 SGHAT, CDR2 FQDESV (reference sequence). CDR3 in DNA: TGTGCCAGCAGCTTACAGGCAACCAACTACGAGCAGTACTTC. Translated, it gives CASSLQATNYEQYF.

The chain has TRBV2 and TRBJ1-5, with D unresolved. V lost 6 bases and J lost 7, with 7 bases in between. CDR1 is SNHLY, CDR2 FYNNEI, per germline. This CDR3 comprises 11 residues. CDR3 in amino acids: CASSNRQPQHF. As DNA, the CDR3 is TGTGCCAGCAGCAACCGACAGCCCCAGCATTTT.

This clonotype appeared a few times. The rearrangement joins TRBV7-9 to TRBJ2-7; 9 bases match TRBD1. J was trimmed by 7 bases and V by 5 bases; bases with no gene match: 6. CDR1 is SEHNR and CDR2 is FQNEAQ in the germline V gene (reference sequence). The CDR3 is 13 amino acids. Written as DNA, the CDR3 is TGTGCCAGCAGCCGGGACAGGGAAAGGGAGCAGTACTTC. Translation: CASSRDREREQYF.

The chain uses TRBV2 and TRBJ1-2, with D uncertain. This CDR3 contains 13 residues. Germline V CDR1 and CDR2: SNHLY, FYNNEI. Trimming left V 5 bases short and J 4 bases short, with 11 bases between. CDR3 residues: CASSLTRFYGYTF. CDR3 in DNA: TGTGCCAGCAGTTTAACCAGGTTCTATGGCTACACCTTC. Full variable domain (outside the CDR3, taken from reference TRBV2 and TRBJ1-2): EPEVTQTPSHQVTQMGQEVILRCVPISNHLYFYWYRQILGQKVEFLVSFYNNEISEKSEIFDDQFSVERPDGSNFTLKIRSTKLEDSAMYFCASSLTRFYGYTFGSGTRLTVV.

The chain couples TRBV6-4 to TRBJ2-2, with 9 bases aligning to TRBD1. The trim removed 6 bases at V and 7 bases at J, leaving 15 bases unmatched. This CDR3 is built from 17 residues. CDR1 MRHNA and CDR2 SNTAGT come from the germline V gene. The CDR3 DNA reads TGTGCCAGCAGAACCACCGGGACAGGGTCGGCGGACGGGGAGCTGTTTTTT. Protein: CASRTTGTGSADGELFF.

V is TRBV11-1 and J is TRBJ2-7, with 9 positions matching TRBD1. The CDR3 covers 17 residues. Trimming at V came to 3 bases and at J to 4 bases, leaving 13 bases not matched to a gene. Germline values: CDR1 SGHAT, CDR2 FQDESV (reference sequence). CDR3 region: CASSLMTPGQGSYEQYF. DNA of the CDR3: TGTGCCAGCAGCTTGATGACCCCGGGACAGGGATCGTACGAGCAGTACTTC.

In this sample, this clonotype turned up a few times. The chain carries TRBV2 and TRBJ2-7, with 9 bases matching TRBD2. Germline CDR1 and CDR2: SNHLY and FYNNEI. The CDR3 covers 14 residues. V lost 8 bases, J lost 5 bases, and 10 bases stayed unmatched. As DNA, the CDR3 is TGTGCCAGCGGCCTAGGGACTAGCAAGGACGAGCAGTACTTC. It translates to CASGLGTSKDEQYF.

The genes are TRBV19 and TRBJ1-1; 8 nucleotides line up with TRBD1. The junction had 10 bases not matched to a gene; V was cut back by 7 bases and J by 6 bases. CDR1 LNHDA and CDR2 SQIVND come from the germline V gene (reference sequence). The CDR3 consists of 14 residues. CDR3 DNA sequence: TGTGCCAGTACCACGGACAGGGCCGGCCCTGAAGCTTTCTTT. This sequence encodes CASTTDRAGPEAFF. Supplemented by reference TRBV19 and TRBJ1-1, the full variable domain reads DGGITQSPKYLFRKEGQNVTLSCEQNLNHDAMYWYRQDPGQGLRLIYYSQIVNDFQKGDIAEGYSVSREKKESFPLTVTSAQKNPTAFYLCASTTDRAGPEAFFGQGTRLTVV.

This chain links TRBV5-6 with TRBJ1-1, with TRBD1 identical over 12 bases. Germline-derived CDR1 and CDR2 are SGHDT and YYEEEE. Germline trimming cut 3 bases from V and 0 bases from J; bases unmatched to any gene: 6. There are 17 residues in the CDR3. CDR3 protein: CASSSPGQGAVNTEAFF. In DNA, the CDR3 is TGTGCCAGCAGCTCTCCGGGACAGGGGGCCGTGAACACTGAAGCTTTCTTT.

This clonotype occurred many times. This sequence joins TRBV20-1 and TRBJ1-1; 7 nucleotides align to TRBD1. CDR1 and CDR2 (germline): DFQATT, SNEGSKA (reference sequence). The CDR3 extends over 13 amino acids. With 5 bases clipped from V and 4 bases from J, the junction kept 7 bases outside the gene matches. Here the CDR3 DNA reads TGCAGTGCTGGGATCGGGACAGCCACTGAAGCTTTCTTT. This encodes CSAGIGTATEAFF.

The chain recombines TRBV5-1 with TRBJ1-6; a possible D gene is TRBD1 (6 bases). CDR3 size: 16 residues. CDR1 is SGHRS and CDR2 is YFSETQ in the germline V gene. Trimming stripped 1 base from V and 8 bases from J, with 16 bases between. The CDR3 nucleotides read TGCGCCAGCAGCTTGACTCCGACAGGCTGGGATTCACCCCTCCACTTT. Amino acids: CASSLTPTGWDSPLHF. The full variable domain, with the rest looked up from reference TRBV5-1 and TRBJ1-6, is KAGVTQTPRYLIKTRGQQVTLSCSPISGHRSVSWYQQTPGQGLQFLFEYFSETQRNKGNFPGRFSGRQFSNSRSEMNVSTLELGDSALYLCASSLTPTGWDSPLHFGNGTRLTVT.

The rearrangement joins TRBV10-3 to TRBJ2-5; 7 bases agree with TRBD1. The junction had 6 bases not matched to a gene; V was cut back by 3 bases and J by 5 bases. The germline CDR1 and CDR2 sequences are ENHRY and SYGVKD. This CDR3 spans 14 amino acids. The CDR3 sequence: CAISDGQGVETQYF. The CDR3 DNA reads as TGTGCCATCAGTGATGGGCAGGGGGTTGAGACCCAGTACTTC.

This clonotype came up once. In DNA form, the CDR3 reads TGTGCCAGCAGCTCAGACGGTGGCGGGAACACTGAAGCTTTCTTT. It specifies CASSSDGGGNTEAFF. The genes are TRBV7-9 and TRBJ1-1, with D uncertain. There are 15 residues in the CDR3. From germline, CDR1 is SEHNR and CDR2 FQNEAQ (reference sequence). With 4 bases removed from V and 1 base from J, the gap between germline ends came to 13 bases.

The rearrangement uses TRBV29-1 and TRBJ1-1, with a weak D call TRBD1 (6 bases). Germline V gene data show CDR1 as SQVTM and CDR2 as ANQGSEA. The V end was cut by 4 bases, the J end by 5 bases, with 14 bases between. This CDR3 has 13 amino acids. CDR3 sequence: CSVGGGGLTEAFF. The CDR3 nucleotides read TGCAGCGTTGGGGGGGGGGGGCTTACTGAAGCTTTCTTT.